These 6 T cell receptor beta chains originate from one sample sequenced in a study of T cell repertoires in ileal Crohn's disease. Assay: immunoSEQ multiplex PCR; the TCRdb copy retains only in-frame clones and omits some. The sample contains about 14,000 clones, about two thirds of which appear only once. The sample taken for sequencing was ileal tissue. All receptors derive from an adult with Crohn's disease.

The rearrangement joins TRBV4-1 to TRBJ2-7; weak D call: TRBD1 (5 bases). Trimming took 4 bases from V and 5 from J, leaving 18 bases between them. The CDR3 consists of 15 residues. CDR1 is MGHRA, CDR2 YSYEKL, per germline. This chain's CDR3 is CASSRSGSGLNEQYF. CDR3 in DNA: TGCGCCAGCAGCCGCTCTGGGTCAGGGCTCAACGAGCAGTACTTC.

The genes are TRBV28 and TRBJ1-3; 8 bases are shared with TRBD1. J was trimmed by 2 bases and V by 6 bases; bases with no gene match: 6. The CDR3 spans 15 residues. The germline V gene encodes CDR1 MDHEN and CDR2 SYDVKM. The chain's CDR3 is CASRVTGAPGNTIYF. The CDR3 DNA reads as TGTGCCAGCAGGGTGACAGGGGCCCCTGGAAACACCATATATTTT.

This chain joins TRBV2 and TRBJ2-6; possible D gene TRBD1, 6 bases. From germline, CDR1 is SNHLY and CDR2 FYNNEI. CDR3 length: 16 residues. V was trimmed by 7 bases and J by 0 bases, leaving 13 bases between them. The CDR3 coding sequence is TGTGCCAGCAACGACAGGCGACTCTCTGGGGCCAACGTCCTGACTTTC. Encoded protein: CASNDRRLSGANVLTF.

This sequence joins TRBV6-1 and TRBJ2-7; 8 bases align to TRBD1. Germline V lookup: CDR1 MNHNS, CDR2 SASEGT. The CDR3 is 13 residues long. After removal of 6 bases from V and 3 bases from J, the junction contained 4 bases not matched to a gene. DNA for the CDR3: TGTGCCAGCAGCTGGGACAGGCGCTACGAGCAGTACTTC. It encodes CASSWDRRYEQYF.

This clone came up once. The chain recombines TRBV30 with TRBJ1-5, with TRBD1 as a possible D gene (5 bases). The CDR3 has 12 amino acids. Germline assignment: CDR1 GTSNPN and CDR2 SVGIG (reference sequence). Trimming pared 5 bases from V and 8 bases from J, leaving 13 bases between. For the CDR3, the DNA is TGTGCCTGGCAATTAATGGGGGAGCCCCAGCATTTT. It codes for CAWQLMGEPQHF.

This clone has only one observation. The CDR3 loop reads CASSSHGTASNQPQHF. The CDR3, as DNA: TGTGCCAGCAGCTCGCATGGGACCGCTAGCAATCAGCCCCAGCATTTT. The rearrangement joins TRBV7-2 to TRBJ1-5; tentatively, D is TRBD1 (5 bases). Trimming shortened V by 4 bases and J by 0 bases, and 13 bases separated the two germline ends. The CDR3 contains 16 residues. The germline V gene has CDR1 SGHTA and CDR2 FQGNSA. Drawing the rest from reference TRBV7-2 and TRBJ1-5, the complete variable domain is GAGVSQSPSNKVTEKGKDVELRCDPISGHTALYWYRQSLGQGLEFLIYFQGNSAPDKSGLPSDRFSAERTGGSVSTLTIQRTQQEDSAVYLCASSSHGTASNQPQHFGDGTRLSIL.